Listed below are T cell receptor beta chains from one sample, sequenced in a study of cytomegalovirus exposure and HLA in healthy donors. Produced via immunoSEQ multiplex PCR; TCRdb's table is partial and in-frame only. Altogether approximately 190,000 clones are present, about 77% being singletons, with the ten largest covering around 6%. Input material: PBMCs. The source is a woman in her twenties or thirties in good health and CMV-seropositive. CDR3s include the opening cysteine and the closing phenylalanine or tryptophan. The D gene is left open where the match is weak. Rows give clone size only sometimes, using once, few, many, or a class for an expanded clone.

cdr3_length d_call j_call clone_size v_call cdr3_aa cdr3_nt
16 . TRBJ2-2 once TRBV5-1 CASSLIRQVHTGELFF TGCGCCAGCAGCTTGATCCGACAGGTCCACACCGGGGAGCTGTTTTTT
14 . TRBJ1-1 . TRBV19 CASSMKRPYTEAFF TGTGCCAGTAGTATGAAGAGGCCCTATACTGAAGCTTTCTTT
17 . TRBJ1-2 few TRBV10-3 CAISESLAGQLKRGYTF TGTGCCATCAGTGAGTCCCTTGCAGGGCAGTTAAAAAGAGGCTACACCTTC
14 . TRBJ1-3 few TRBV18 CASSLGAEGNTIYF TGTGCCAGCTCACTGGGAGCGGAGGGAAACACCATATATTTT
14 . TRBJ1-1 once TRBV9 CASSVDGVNTEAFF TGTGCCAGCAGCGTAGACGGGGTGAACACTGAAGCTTTCTTT
15 . TRBJ2-2 . TRBV4-3 CASSQDLVNTGELFF TGCGCCAGCAGCCAAGATCTAGTGAACACCGGGGAGCTGTTTTTT
15 . TRBJ2-4 once TRBV13 CASSLGRDHGNIQYF TGTGCCAGCAGCTTAGGCCGGGATCATGGCAACATTCAGTACTTC
15 . TRBJ1-5 . TRBV28 CASRDMTGDNQPQHF TGTGCCAGCAGGGACATGACAGGAGACAATCAGCCCCAGCATTTT
19 . TRBJ2-1 . TRBV15 CATSRDKMYREPEYNEQFF TGTGCCACCAGCAGAGATAAGATGTATCGGGAGCCCGAATACAATGAGCAGTTCTTC
15 TRBD2 TRBJ2-7 . TRBV7-9 CASSLVGAGVYEQYF TGTGCCAGCAGCTTAGTTGGAGCGGGGGTCTACGAGCAGTACTTC
15 TRBD1 TRBJ2-7 . TRBV7-3 CASSLRAGGSYEQYF TGTGCCAGCAGCTTAAGGGCAGGGGGTTCCTACGAGCAGTACTTC
15 . TRBJ1-1 . TRBV2 CASQNAGDANTEAFF TGTGCCAGCCAAAACGCGGGGGACGCGAACACTGAAGCTTTCTTT
16 TRBD2 TRBJ2-3 . TRBV28 CASSFLFKSGGDTQYF TGTGCCAGCAGTTTCCTATTTAAAAGCGGGGGAGATACGCAGTATTTT
15 TRBD2 TRBJ2-3 . TRBV19 CASRLGTSFTDTQYF TGTGCCAGTAGGTTGGGGACTAGCTTTACAGATACGCAGTATTTT
13 TRBD1 TRBJ1-1 . TRBV19 CASSMTGGTEAFF TGTGCCAGTAGTATGACAGGGGGCACTGAAGCTTTCTTT
16 TRBD2 TRBJ2-2 . TRBV5-1 CASSLEQRESTGELFF TGCGCCAGCAGCTTGGAACAGCGGGAGTCAACCGGGGAGCTGTTTTTT
14 TRBD1 TRBJ1-4 . TRBV2 CASTGTGGNEKLFF TGTGCCAGCACCGGAACAGGGGGCAATGAAAAACTGTTTTTT
16 . TRBJ1-5 few TRBV28 CASRHSGTLSNQPQHF TGTGCCAGCAGACACTCCGGGACACTTAGCAATCAGCCCCAGCATTTT
14 TRBD1 TRBJ1-5 . TRBV27 CASSSGQVNQPQHF TGTGCCAGCAGTTCCGGACAGGTCAATCAGCCCCAGCATTTT
19 TRBD2 TRBJ2-3 few TRBV9 CASSRAVTSGGVNTDTQYF TGTGCCAGCAGCAGGGCGGTCACTAGCGGGGGGGTTAACACAGATACGCAGTATTTT
15 TRBD2 TRBJ2-1 . TRBV9 CASSVLTSGSDEQFF TGTGCCAGCAGCGTACTTACTAGCGGGAGTGATGAGCAGTTCTTC
12 . TRBJ1-1 . TRBV5-1 CASSILGHQAFF TGCGCCAGCAGCATCCTGGGACACCAAGCTTTCTTT
16 TRBD1 TRBJ2-7 . TRBV7-9 CASRPREGQGAYEQYF TGTGCCAGCAGACCCCGCGAAGGACAGGGGGCTTACGAGCAGTACTTC
15 . TRBJ2-2 once TRBV7-8 CASSLGMRRTGELFF TGTGCCAGCAGCTTAGGGATGAGGAGGACCGGGGAGCTGTTTTTT
15 TRBD1 TRBJ1-1 few TRBV6-5 CASSYPGQGNTEAFF TGTGCCAGCAGTTACCCGGGACAGGGGAACACTGAAGCTTTCTTT
15 TRBD1 TRBJ1-2 few TRBV5-1 CASSLLTGGQGGYTF TGCGCCAGCAGCTTGTTGACAGGGGGCCAGGGTGGCTACACCTTC
15 . TRBJ2-3 once TRBV7-2 CASSLFDTGTDTQYF TGTGCCAGCAGCTTATTCGATACGGGCACAGATACGCAGTATTTT
15 TRBD2 TRBJ2-1 . TRBV9 CASSPLADLYNEQFF TGTGCCAGCAGCCCGCTAGCGGACCTATACAATGAGCAGTTCTTC
13 . TRBJ1-5 . TRBV7-6 CASSLARDQPQHF TGTGCCAGCAGCTTAGCGCGGGATCAGCCCCAGCATTTT
10 . TRBJ2-7 . TRBV20-1 CSASHQAQYF TGCAGTGCTAGCCATCAGGCCCAGTACTTC
14 . TRBJ2-1 once TRBV10-1 CASSGGPRYNEQFF TGCGCCAGCAGTGGTGGTCCGAGATACAATGAGCAGTTCTTC
16 . TRBJ1-6 . TRBV5-1 CASSSTQGSYNSPLHF TGCGCCAGCAGCTCAACACAGGGCTCCTATAATTCACCCCTCCACTTT
14 . TRBJ1-5 . TRBV5-5 CASSPGYWEQPQHF TGTGCCAGCAGCCCAGGGTATTGGGAACAGCCCCAGCATTTT
14 . TRBJ1-2 . TRBV29-1 CSVEEFRQTYGYTF TGCAGCGTTGAAGAGTTCAGACAAACCTATGGCTACACCTTC
14 . TRBJ1-1 few TRBV14 CASSLTDRNTEAFF TGTGCCAGCAGCCTCACAGACAGGAACACTGAAGCTTTCTTT
15 . TRBJ2-7 . TRBV5-1 CASRWTASDPYEQYF TGCGCCAGCCGCTGGACAGCTAGTGATCCCTACGAGCAGTACTTC
16 TRBD1 TRBJ2-1 . TRBV6-5 CASSSSGTETYNEQFF TGTGCCAGCAGTTCGTCCGGGACAGAGACCTACAATGAGCAGTTCTTC
16 TRBD1 TRBJ1-3 . TRBV5-1 CASSLAGAGGSDTIYF TGCGCCAGCAGCTTGGCCGGGGCAGGGGGTAGCGACACCATATATTTT
15 . TRBJ2-1 . TRBV21-1 CASTKQEWEAIEQFF TGTGCCAGCACCAAACAGGAATGGGAGGCCATTGAGCAGTTCTTC
14 TRBD2 TRBJ2-5 . TRBV5-1 CASRRSGSQETQYF TGCGCCAGCAGAAGAAGCGGGAGCCAAGAGACCCAGTACTTC
16 TRBD2 TRBJ2-1 . TRBV9 CASSVEDSGRVNEQFF TGTGCCAGCAGCGTAGAAGATAGCGGGAGGGTCAATGAGCAGTTCTTC
14 TRBD2 TRBJ2-5 . TRBV5-1 CASGRGGASETQYF TGCGCCAGCGGGCGGGGGGGGGCCTCGGAGACCCAGTACTTC
14 TRBD1 TRBJ1-2 . TRBV6-5 CASRPGQAHYGYTF TGTGCCAGCAGACCGGGACAGGCCCACTATGGCTACACCTTC
15 TRBD1 TRBJ2-7 . TRBV18 CASSPSRTGSYEQYF TGTGCCAGCTCACCTTCTCGGACAGGGTCCTACGAGCAGTACTTC
18 TRBD1 TRBJ2-3 . TRBV4-1 CASSLLWRDRGAPDTQYF TGCGCCAGCAGCCTACTATGGCGGGACAGGGGGGCCCCAGATACGCAGTATTTT
13 TRBD1 TRBJ1-2 . TRBV14 CASSRDRNYGYTF TGTGCCAGCAGCCGGGACAGGAACTATGGCTACACCTTC
14 . TRBJ2-2 . TRBV6-1 CASSVAGWAGELFF TGTGCCAGCAGTGTTGCGGGGTGGGCCGGGGAGCTGTTTTTT
14 TRBD2 TRBJ2-3 . TRBV15 CATSPGGRADTQYF TGTGCCACCAGCCCGGGAGGGAGAGCAGATACGCAGTATTTT
14 . TRBJ2-7 once TRBV7-8 CASSLGNRVYEQYF TGTGCCAGCAGCTTAGGCAACAGGGTCTACGAGCAGTACTTC